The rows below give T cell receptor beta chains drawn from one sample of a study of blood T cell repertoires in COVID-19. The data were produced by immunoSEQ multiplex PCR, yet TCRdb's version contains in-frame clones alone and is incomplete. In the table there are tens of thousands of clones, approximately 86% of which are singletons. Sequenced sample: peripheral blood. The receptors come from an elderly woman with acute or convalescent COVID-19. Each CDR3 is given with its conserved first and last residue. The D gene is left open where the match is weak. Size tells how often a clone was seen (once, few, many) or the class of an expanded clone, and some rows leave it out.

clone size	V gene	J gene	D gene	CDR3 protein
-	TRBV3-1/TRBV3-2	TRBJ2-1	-	CASSQERLSTYNEQFF
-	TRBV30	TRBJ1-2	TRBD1	CAWGTGEYGYTF
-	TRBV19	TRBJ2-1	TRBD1	CASSPRQGSSYNEQFF
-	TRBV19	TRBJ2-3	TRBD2	CASSSRLAGGPTDTQYF
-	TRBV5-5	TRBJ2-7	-	CASSSEVLSSYEQYF
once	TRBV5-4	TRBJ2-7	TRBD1	CASQKGDRAYEQYF
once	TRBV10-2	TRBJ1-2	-	CASSEFSDGYTF
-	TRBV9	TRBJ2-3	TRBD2	CASSPLAGGGTDTQYF
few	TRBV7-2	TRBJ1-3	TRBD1	CASSLGTGGGSGNTIYF
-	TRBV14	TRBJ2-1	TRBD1	CASSKLQTGDEQFF
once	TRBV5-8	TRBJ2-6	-	CASSFLGSGYGSGANVLTF
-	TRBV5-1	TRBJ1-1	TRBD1	CASSRQGADTEAFF
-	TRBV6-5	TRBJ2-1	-	CASKPGHSSYNEQFF
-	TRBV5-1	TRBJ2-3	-	CASSLWEASTDTQYF
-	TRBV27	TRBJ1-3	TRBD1	CASSLGTGGNTIYF
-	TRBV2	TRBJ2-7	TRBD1	CASTGTGRGFKGEQYF
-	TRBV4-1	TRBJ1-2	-	CASSQEAGTVDYGYTF
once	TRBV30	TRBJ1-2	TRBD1	CAWKGQGARGYTF
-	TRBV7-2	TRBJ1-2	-	CASSLAPANGYTF
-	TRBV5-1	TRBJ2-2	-	CASSPQYNTGELFF
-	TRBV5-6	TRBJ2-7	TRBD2	CASSRPRTSYEQYF
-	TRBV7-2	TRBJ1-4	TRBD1	CASSLPGTGGRNNEKLFF
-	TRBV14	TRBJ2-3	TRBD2	CASSQGSGGGTDTQYF
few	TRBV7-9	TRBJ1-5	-	CASSLGQYSNQPQHF
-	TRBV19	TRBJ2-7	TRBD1	CASSEQGASYEQYF
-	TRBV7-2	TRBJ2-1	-	CASSLVPGSSYNEQFF
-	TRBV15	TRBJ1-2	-	CATRAPTVNHGYTF
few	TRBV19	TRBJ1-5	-	CASSIERNQPQHF
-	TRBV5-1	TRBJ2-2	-	CASSLDGGPGELFF
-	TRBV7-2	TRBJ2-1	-	CASSFGGWFNEQFF
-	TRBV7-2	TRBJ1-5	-	CASSLDAGKGVQPQHF
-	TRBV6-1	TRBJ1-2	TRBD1	CASSESGGGDGYTF
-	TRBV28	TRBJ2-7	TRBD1	CASFKGTGFPYEQYF
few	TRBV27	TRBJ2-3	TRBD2	CASSLGGGGTDTQYF
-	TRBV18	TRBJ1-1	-	CASSPYTGGAEAFF
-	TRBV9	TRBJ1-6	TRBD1	CASSVDLQGDNSPLHF
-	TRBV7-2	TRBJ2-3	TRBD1	CASSISRGQLDTQYF
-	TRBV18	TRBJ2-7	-	CASSPPSAGRGEQYF
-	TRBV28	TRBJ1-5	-	CASSLLGDQPQHF
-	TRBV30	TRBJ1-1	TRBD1	CAWTRTDRGGTEAFF
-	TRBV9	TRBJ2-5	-	CASSAGYQETQYF
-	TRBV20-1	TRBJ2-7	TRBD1	CSASLTGGASYEQYF